This T cell receptor beta chain was found in a study of shared clonotypes between healthy human individuals. The CDR3 consists of 17 residues. Per germline, CDR1 MDHEN and CDR2 SYDVKM. V was shortened by 8 bases and J by 0 bases, with 19 bases between the two germline ends. Method: immunoSEQ multiplex PCR; TCRdb's copy keeps in-frame clones and lacks some. Among hundreds of thousands of clones listed, 73% were seen once. Comment on this clone: The antigen is unknown.

General study findings and limits: Clonotypes not shared had lower generation probabilities than those common to all four donors. It was observed that approximately 5% of naive CD4 clonotypes were shared across a few donors.

All the donors were Caucasian adults who lived in Nashville, Tennessee. Sequencing was performed on memory CD4+ T cells sorted from blood. Noted subset: CD45RA-negative fraction. The chain combines TRBV28 with TRBJ1-4; D is perhaps TRBD1 (5 bases). The sequence derives from a woman aged 30 to 39 in good health. The CDR3 bases are TGTGCCAGCCGACGACCTCAGAGGACAACAACTAATGAAAAACTGTTTTTT. Protein product: CASRRPQRTTTNEKLFF.